One TCR beta chain is described in this entry. The antigen is undetermined. The sample comes from a study of cytomegalovirus exposure and HLA in healthy donors. Overall study context: For the roughly 390 genotyped donors, roughly 80% fell within the Caucasian-associated ancestry cluster.

The CDR3 is 16 residues long. The germline V and J ends were trimmed by 5 bases and 3 bases, with 16 bases remaining between them. The V gene's germline CDR1 is SGHTA and CDR2 FQGTGA. Primers: 60 Vbeta forward and 13 Jbeta reverse. Profiled with immunoSEQ multiplex PCR; TCRdb holds only in-frame clones, not every one. Here the sample spans roughly 100,000 clones, 75% to 90% being singletons. Unrecorded immune exposure was likely among donors, who were nominally healthy when sampled. Study findings and constraints: The listing of 150 or so TCR beta chains classed them as cytomegalovirus-associated.

The rearrangement uses TRBV7-3 and TRBJ1-4; D is ambiguous. The sample comprised PBMCs. This receptor was obtained from a man between 35 and 55 years old in good health and CMV-seronegative. This chain's CDR3 is CASSLMRAGANEKLFF. The CDR3 DNA is TGTGCCAGCAGCCTCATGAGGGCCGGGGCTAATGAAAAACTGTTTTTT.